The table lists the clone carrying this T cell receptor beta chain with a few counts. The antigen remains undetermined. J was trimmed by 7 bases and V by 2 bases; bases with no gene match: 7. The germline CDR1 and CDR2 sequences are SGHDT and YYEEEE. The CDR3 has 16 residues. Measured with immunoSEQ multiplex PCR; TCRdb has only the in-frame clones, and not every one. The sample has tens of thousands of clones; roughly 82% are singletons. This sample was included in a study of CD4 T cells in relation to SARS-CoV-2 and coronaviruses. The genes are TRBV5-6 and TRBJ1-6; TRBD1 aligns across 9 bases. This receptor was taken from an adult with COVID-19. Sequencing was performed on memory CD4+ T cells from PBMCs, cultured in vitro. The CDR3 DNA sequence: TGTGCCAGCAGCTTATCCCCGGGACAGGGAAATTCACCCCTCCACTTT. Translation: CASSLSPGQGNSPLHF.